This T cell receptor beta chain was sequenced during a study of response to subunit inactivated influenza vaccine. The CDR3 sequence is 18 residues long. Germline assignment: CDR1 SQVTM and CDR2 ANQGSEA. With V trimmed by 7 bases and J by 0 bases, 13 bases remained unmatched. MiXCR, run by TCRdb on the RT-PCR reads, gives a single entry per CDR3 protein. The repertoire has 630,000 or so distinct CDR3 sequences, around 14% of them found once; the top ten carry around a tenth. The sample consisted of PBMCs from blood, taken approximately 13 days after vaccination. This TCR was sampled from a man aged 50 to 59 who received an inactivated influenza vaccine. The V gene is TRBV29-1, the J gene TRBJ2-6; 9 bases agree with TRBD1. The CDR3 spells CSAGLGTGWSSGANVLTF. In nucleotides, the CDR3 is TGCAGCGCTGGGCTCGGGACAGGGTGGAGCTCTGGGGCCAACGTCCTGACTTTC. Drawing the rest from reference TRBV29-1 and TRBJ2-6, the complete variable domain is SAVISQKPSRDICQRGTSLTIQCQVDSQVTMMFWYRQQPGQSLTLIATANQGSEATYESGFVIDKFPISRPNLTFSTLTVSNMSPEDSSIYLCSAGLGTGWSSGANVLTFGAGSRLTVL.